One sample yielded the 6 T cell receptor beta chains listed below, sequenced in a study of blood T cell repertoires in COVID-19. Libraries were prepared by immunoSEQ multiplex PCR; TCRdb keeps only in-frame clonotypes and omits some of them. The sample consists of about 220,000 clones, roughly 89% of them appearing once. The sample consisted of PBMCs or T cells enriched from blood (not recorded which). Source of these receptors: a man aged 25 to 40 who had been exposed to COVID-19.

This clone was picked up one time. The chain combines TRBV2 with TRBJ2-3; 8 bases are shared with TRBD2. There are 12 residues in the CDR3. From germline, CDR1 is SNHLY and CDR2 FYNNEI. V lost 8 bases, J lost 3 bases, and 1 base stayed unmatched. This CDR3 is CASGGGTDTQYF. Written as DNA, the CDR3 is TGTGCCAGCGGCGGGGGGACAGATACGCAGTATTTT.

The chain is built from TRBV15 and TRBJ2-7; TRBD2 might be the D (7 bases). The germline gives CDR1 LNHNV, CDR2 YYDKDF (reference sequence). The CDR3 covers 16 residues. Deletions cut 0 bases from V and 6 bases from J, with 18 bases between. The DNA for the CDR3 is TGTGCCACCAGCAGAGACCCAACTCGGGGGGCCATCGAGCAGTACTTC. It specifies CATSRDPTRGAIEQYF.

V is TRBV6-5 and J is TRBJ1-1; D gene uncertain. The CDR3 extends over 14 amino acids. Deletions cut 0 bases from V and 3 bases from J, with 8 bases between. Germline-derived CDR1 and CDR2 are MNHEY and SVGAGI. CDR3 DNA: TGTGCCAGCAGTTACTCGTCGGGGTACACTGAAGCTTTCTTT. Residues: CASSYSSGYTEAFF.

The chain recombines TRBV20-1 with TRBJ1-5; D not resolved. Germline CDR1 is DFQATT and CDR2 is SNEGSKA (reference sequence). There are 13 residues in the CDR3. V lost 3 bases to trimming and J lost 5 bases, with 11 bases between them. Here the CDR3 DNA reads TGCAGTGCTAGTAAAGAGATCGATCAGCCCCAGCATTTT. It specifies CSASKEIDQPQHF.

This rearrangement joins TRBV6-5 to TRBJ1-5, with 7 positions matching TRBD1. V was clipped by 5 bases and J by 3 bases; unmatched bases: 7. This CDR3 is built from 15 residues. Germline V gives CDR1 MNHEY, CDR2 SVGAGI. CDR3 region: CASSPTGTANQPQHF. In nucleotides, the CDR3 is TGTGCCAGCAGTCCAACAGGGACAGCCAATCAGCCCCAGCATTTT.

The gene calls are TRBV19 and TRBJ1-1; D is undetermined. Between the trimmed V and J ends, which lost 4 bases and 1 base, there was a span of 10 bases. The V gene's germline CDR1 is LNHDA and CDR2 SQIVND (reference sequence). The CDR3 is 14 amino acids. The CDR3 reads CASSREGWNTEAFF. The CDR3, as DNA: TGTGCCAGTAGTAGGGAGGGCTGGAACACTGAAGCTTTCTTT.